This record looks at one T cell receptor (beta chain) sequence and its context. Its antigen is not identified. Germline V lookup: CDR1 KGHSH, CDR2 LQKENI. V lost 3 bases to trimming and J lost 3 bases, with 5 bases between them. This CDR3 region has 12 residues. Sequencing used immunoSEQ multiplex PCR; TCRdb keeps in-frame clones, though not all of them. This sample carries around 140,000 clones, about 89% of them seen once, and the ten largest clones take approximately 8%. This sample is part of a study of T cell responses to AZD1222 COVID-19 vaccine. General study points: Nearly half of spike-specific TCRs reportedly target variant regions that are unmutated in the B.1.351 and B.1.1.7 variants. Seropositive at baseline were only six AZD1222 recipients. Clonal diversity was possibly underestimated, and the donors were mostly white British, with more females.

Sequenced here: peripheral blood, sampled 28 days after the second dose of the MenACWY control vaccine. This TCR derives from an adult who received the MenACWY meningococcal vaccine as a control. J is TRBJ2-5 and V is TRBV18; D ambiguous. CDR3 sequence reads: CASSPTEETQYF. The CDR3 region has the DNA TGTGCCAGCTCACCGACGGAAGAGACCCAGTACTTC. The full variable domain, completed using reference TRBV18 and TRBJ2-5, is NAGVMQNPRHLVRRRGQEARLRCSPMKGHSHVYWYRQLPEEGLKFMVYLQKENIIDESGMPKERFSAEFPKEGPSILRIQQVVRGDSAAYFCASSPTEETQYFGPGTRLLVL.